Each of the 14 T cell receptor beta chains below was sequenced from the same sample in a study of blood T cell repertoires in COVID-19. The table came from immunoSEQ multiplex PCR; TCRdb's copy has only in-frame clones and leaves some out. The sample comprises approximately 160,000 clones, roughly 84% of which are singletons, and around 6.7% rests with the top ten. The sequencing input was peripheral blood. The receptors were sampled from a woman aged 45-60 years in a cohort sampled during active or convalescent COVID-19.

In its sample, this clone was seen many times. V and J are TRBV6-5 and TRBJ1-1; D unresolved. This CDR3 is built from 13 residues. Trimming cost V 4 bases and J 1 base, with 7 bases left between them. From germline, CDR1 is MNHEY and CDR2 SVGAGI. This CDR3 reads CASSSTENTEAFF. The CDR3 coding sequence is TGTGCCAGCAGTTCAACAGAGAACACTGAAGCTTTCTTT.

The chain is built from TRBV18 and TRBJ2-3, with TRBD2 identical over 12 bases. The CDR3 loop spans 19 amino acids. The germline gives CDR1 KGHSH, CDR2 LQKENI. J lost 0 bases, V lost 2 bases, and 9 bases had no gene match. The CDR3 sequence is CASSPRAVTSGGSTDTQYF. The CDR3 coding sequence is TGTGCCAGCTCACCAAGGGCTGTAACTAGCGGGGGGAGCACAGATACGCAGTATTTT.

The J gene is TRBJ1-2, the V gene TRBV12-3 or TRBV12-4, with D tentatively TRBD1 (6 bases). The germline V and J ends were trimmed by 6 bases and 4 bases, with 12 bases remaining between them. The CDR3 is made up of 13 amino acids. The chain's CDR3 is CASSRDRSYGYTF. The CDR3 bases are TGTGCCAGCAGCCGAGACAGGAGCTATGGCTACACCTTC.

This chain links TRBV5-4 with TRBJ2-3, with TRBD2 matching 7 bases. The germline gives CDR1 SGHNT, CDR2 YYREEE (reference sequence). V was pared by 0 bases and J by 6 bases, with 1 base of the junction left unmatched. The CDR3 sequence is 13 residues long. Here the CDR3 DNA reads TGTGCCAGCAGCTTGGAACTAGCGGATACGCAGTATTTT. Amino acid sequence: CASSLELADTQYF. The whole variable domain, remainder taken from reference TRBV5-4 and TRBJ2-3, is ETGVTQSPTHLIKTRGQQVTLRCSSQSGHNTVSWYQQALGQGPQFIFQYYREEENGRGNFPPRFSGLQFPNYSSELNVNALELDDSALYLCASSLELADTQYFGPGTRLTVL.

V gene TRBV10-3 combines with J gene TRBJ1-1; no clear D. The V gene's germline CDR1 is ENHRY and CDR2 SYGVKD. The V and J ends lost 10 bases and 1 base respectively, with 16 bases between them. This CDR3 contains 14 residues. The chain's CDR3 is CATSREGANTEAFF. CDR3 DNA: TGTGCCACCTCACGGGAAGGAGCGAACACTGAAGCTTTCTTT.

In its sample, this clone was seen a few times. This chain uses TRBV3-1 (or the pseudogene TRBV3-2) with TRBJ2-7, with D perhaps matching TRBD1 (5 bases). Per the germline V gene, CDR1 is LGHDT and CDR2 is YNNKEL (reference sequence). The V end was cut by 5 bases, the J end by 3 bases, with 8 bases between. CDR3 length: 12 residues. The CDR3 region is CASSDTGYEQYF. In nucleotides, the CDR3 is TGTGCCAGCAGCGACACAGGCTACGAGCAGTACTTC.

The rearrangement uses TRBV18 and TRBJ2-4; D might be TRBD2 (7 bases). Trimming took 3 bases from V and 6 from J, leaving 15 bases between them. Germline CDR1 KGHSH, CDR2 LQKENI. This CDR3 region has 15 residues. This CDR3 is CASSPGGGTSNIQYF. For the CDR3, the DNA is TGTGCCAGCTCACCGGGGGGGGGCACCTCAAACATTCAGTACTTC.

The J gene is TRBJ2-3, the V gene TRBV10-3; 16 nucleotides align to TRBD2. The CDR3 runs to 17 residues. CDR1 and CDR2 (germline): ENHRY, SYGVKD. V lost 5 bases, J lost 5 bases, and 7 bases stayed unmatched. CDR3 loop: CAISPGLAGGQGDTQYF. The CDR3 coding sequence is TGTGCCATCAGTCCGGGACTAGCGGGGGGGCAGGGAGATACGCAGTATTTT.

The CDR3 loop reads CASSQSFQDGYTF. The DNA of the CDR3 is TGTGCCAGCAGCCAATCTTTTCAGGATGGCTACACCTTC. This chain joins TRBV3-1 (or the pseudogene TRBV3-2) and TRBJ1-2; unclear D gene. The CDR3 runs to 13 residues. V lost 2 bases and J 6 bases, leaving 10 bases between the germline ends. CDR1 is LGHDT, CDR2 YNNKEL, per germline (reference sequence).

This clone was observed a handful of times. DNA of the CDR3: TGTGCCAGTAGTAGGACGGGGTCTTGGTTACAAGAGCAGTTCTTC. Amino acid sequence: CASSRTGSWLQEQFF. The V and J genes are TRBV19 and TRBJ2-1; weak D call: TRBD2 (5 bases). From germline, CDR1 is LNHDA and CDR2 SQIVND (reference sequence). The CDR3 length is 15 residues. V lost 4 bases and J lost 10, with 20 bases in between.

This clone showed up just a few times. The J gene is TRBJ1-5, the V gene TRBV6-5; 11 nucleotides agree with TRBD1. With 5 bases clipped from V and 7 bases from J, the junction kept 1 base outside the gene matches. From germline, CDR1 is MNHEY and CDR2 SVGAGI. CDR3 length: 13 amino acids. CDR3 in DNA: TGTGCCAGCAGTAGGGACAGGGGGCAGCCCCAGCATTTT. Encoded protein: CASSRDRGQPQHF.

The genes are TRBV7-2 and TRBJ2-1, with 8 bases fitting TRBD2. This CDR3 region has 16 residues. Germline V lookup: CDR1 SGHTA, CDR2 FQGNSA. The V and J ends lost 2 bases and 4 bases, in that order; junction bases with no gene match: 7. The CDR3 DNA sequence: TGTGCCAGCAGCTTACAAGCGGGGGCCACTTACAATGAGCAGTTCTTC. It translates to CASSLQAGATYNEQFF.

This sequence joins TRBV7-8 and TRBJ1-3; perhaps TRBD1 as D (5 bases). Trimming removed 1 base at V and 0 bases at J, with 13 bases between. CDR1 and CDR2 (germline): SGHVS, FQNEAQ. The CDR3 extends over 17 amino acids. CDR3 protein: CASSLEEQDHSGNTIYF. The DNA for the CDR3 is TGTGCCAGCAGCTTAGAGGAACAGGATCACTCTGGAAACACCATATATTTT.

The chain joins TRBV11-2 to TRBJ1-1; TRBD1 matches at 9 bases. Trimming took 5 bases from V and 6 from J; bases not matched to a gene: 10. CDR1 is SGHAT, CDR2 FQNNGV, per germline. This CDR3 is 15 amino acids long. The CDR3 sequence is CASSLRQGVVPEAFF. DNA for the CDR3: TGTGCCAGCAGCCTACGACAGGGGGTCGTTCCTGAAGCTTTCTTT.